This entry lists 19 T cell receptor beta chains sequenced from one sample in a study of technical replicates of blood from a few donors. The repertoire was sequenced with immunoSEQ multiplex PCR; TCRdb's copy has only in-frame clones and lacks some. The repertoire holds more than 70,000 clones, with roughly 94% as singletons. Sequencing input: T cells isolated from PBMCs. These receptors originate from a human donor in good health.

This chain's CDR3 is CASSQTGRGSNEKLFF. CDR3 DNA sequence: TGTGCCAGCAGCCAAACAGGGCGAGGTTCTAATGAAAAACTGTTTTTT. The chain combines TRBV9 with TRBJ1-4; possibly TRBD1 for D (6 bases). The V end lost 4 bases, the J end lost 3 bases, and 16 bases lay between the germline ends. The CDR3 has 16 amino acids. From germline, CDR1 is SGDLS and CDR2 YYNGEE.

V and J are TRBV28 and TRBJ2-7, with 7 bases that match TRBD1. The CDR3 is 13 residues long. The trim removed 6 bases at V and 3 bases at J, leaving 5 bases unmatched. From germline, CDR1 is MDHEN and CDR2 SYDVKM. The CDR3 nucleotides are TGTGCCAGCAGCGGACAGGCGCTCTACGAGCAGTACTTC. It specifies CASSGQALYEQYF.

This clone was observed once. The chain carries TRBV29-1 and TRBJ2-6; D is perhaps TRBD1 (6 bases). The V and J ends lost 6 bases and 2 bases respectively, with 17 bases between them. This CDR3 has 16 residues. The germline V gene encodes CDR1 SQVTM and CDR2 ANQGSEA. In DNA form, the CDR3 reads TGCAGCGTACCCCAGGGGAAGAGAACTGGGGCCAACGTCCTGACTTTC. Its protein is CSVPQGKRTGANVLTF.

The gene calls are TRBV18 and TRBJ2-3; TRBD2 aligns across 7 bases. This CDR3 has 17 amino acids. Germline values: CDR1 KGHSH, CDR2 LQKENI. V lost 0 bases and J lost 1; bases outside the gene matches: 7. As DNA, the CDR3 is TGTGCCAGCTCACCACCCACCCCGGGGGGACGCACAGATACGCAGTATTTT. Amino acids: CASSPPTPGGRTDTQYF.

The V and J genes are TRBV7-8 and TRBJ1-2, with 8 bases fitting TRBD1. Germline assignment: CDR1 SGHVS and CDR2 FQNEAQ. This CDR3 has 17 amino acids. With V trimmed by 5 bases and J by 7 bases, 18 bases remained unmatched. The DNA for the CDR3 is TGTGCCAGCAGCAGTCCCGGGACAGGTTCCCCGGCGAGTGGCTACACCTTC. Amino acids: CASSSPGTGSPASGYTF.

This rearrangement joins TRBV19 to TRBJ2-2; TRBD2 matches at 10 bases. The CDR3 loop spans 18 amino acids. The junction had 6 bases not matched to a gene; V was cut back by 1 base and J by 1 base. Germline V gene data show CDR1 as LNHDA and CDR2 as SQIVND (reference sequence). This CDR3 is CASSIGLAGVGNTGELFF. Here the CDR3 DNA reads TGTGCCAGTAGTATAGGGCTAGCGGGAGTAGGGAACACCGGGGAGCTGTTTTTT.

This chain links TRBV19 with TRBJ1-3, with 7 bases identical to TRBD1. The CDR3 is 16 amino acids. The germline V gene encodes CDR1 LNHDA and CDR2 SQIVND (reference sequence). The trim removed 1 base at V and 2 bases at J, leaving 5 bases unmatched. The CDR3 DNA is TGTGCCAGTAGTATAGGACAGGGAAGGCCTGGAAACACCATATATTTT. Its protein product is CASSIGQGRPGNTIYF.

CDR3 region: CASSPGTQQETQYF. The CDR3 region has the DNA TGTGCCAGCTCCCCCGGGACACAGCAAGAGACCCAGTACTTC. V usage is TRBV18 and J usage is TRBJ2-5, with D possibly TRBD1 on 6 matching bases. Trimming left V 6 bases short and J 2 bases short, with 13 bases between. This CDR3 comprises 14 residues. Germline V gives CDR1 KGHSH, CDR2 LQKENI. The full variable domain, in which reference TRBV18 and TRBJ2-5 provide the parts outside the CDR3, is NAGVMQNPRHLVRRRGQEARLRCSPMKGHSHVYWYRQLPEEGLKFMVYLQKENIIDESGMPKERFSAEFPKEGPSILRIQQVVRGDSAAYFCASSPGTQQETQYFGPGTRLLVL.

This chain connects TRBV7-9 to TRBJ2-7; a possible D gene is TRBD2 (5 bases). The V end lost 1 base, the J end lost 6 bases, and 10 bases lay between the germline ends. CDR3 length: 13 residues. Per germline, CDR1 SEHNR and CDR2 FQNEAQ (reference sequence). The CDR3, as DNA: TGTGCCAGCAGCTTAGTCGCCGGAGGCGAGCAGTACTTC. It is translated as CASSLVAGGEQYF.

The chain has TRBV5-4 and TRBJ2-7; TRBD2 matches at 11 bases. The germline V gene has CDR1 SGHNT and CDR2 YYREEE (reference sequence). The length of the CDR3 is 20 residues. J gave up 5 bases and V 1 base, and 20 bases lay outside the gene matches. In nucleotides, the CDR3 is TGTGCCAGCAGCTTGTATCAGGGTCCCATCATAGCGGGAGGGTATGACGAGCAGTACTTC. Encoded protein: CASSLYQGPIIAGGYDEQYF.

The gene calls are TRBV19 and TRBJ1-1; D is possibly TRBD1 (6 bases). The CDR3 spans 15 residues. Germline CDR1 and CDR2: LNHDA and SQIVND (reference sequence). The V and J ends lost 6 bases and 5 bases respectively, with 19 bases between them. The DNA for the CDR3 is TGTGCCAGTAGCAGAATTAGGGGGGGTCGGACTGAAGCTTTCTTT. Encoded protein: CASSRIRGGRTEAFF.

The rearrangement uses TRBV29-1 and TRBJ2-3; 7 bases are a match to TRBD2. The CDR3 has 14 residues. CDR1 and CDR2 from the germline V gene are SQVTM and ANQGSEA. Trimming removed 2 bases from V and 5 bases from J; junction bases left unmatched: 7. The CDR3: CSVELAVFVDTQYF. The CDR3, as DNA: TGCAGCGTTGAACTAGCGGTGTTCGTAGATACGCAGTATTTT.

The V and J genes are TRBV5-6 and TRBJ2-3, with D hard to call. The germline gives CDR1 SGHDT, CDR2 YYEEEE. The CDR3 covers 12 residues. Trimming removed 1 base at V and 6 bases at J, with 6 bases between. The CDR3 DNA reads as TGTGCCAGCAGCTTGTTTCGGGATACGCAGTATTTT. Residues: CASSLFRDTQYF.

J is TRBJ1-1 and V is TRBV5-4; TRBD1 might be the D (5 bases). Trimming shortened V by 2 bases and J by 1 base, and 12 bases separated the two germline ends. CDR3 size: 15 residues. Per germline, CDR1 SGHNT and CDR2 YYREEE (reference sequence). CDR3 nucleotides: TGTGCCAGCAGCTTTAACGACAGACCGAACACTGAAGCTTTCTTT. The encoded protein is CASSFNDRPNTEAFF.

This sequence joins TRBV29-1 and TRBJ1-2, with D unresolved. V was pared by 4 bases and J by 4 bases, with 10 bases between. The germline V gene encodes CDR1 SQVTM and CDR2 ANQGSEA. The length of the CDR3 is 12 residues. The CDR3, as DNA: TGCAGCGTTGGAGGAGGTTCCTATGGCTACACCTTC. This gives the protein CSVGGGSYGYTF.

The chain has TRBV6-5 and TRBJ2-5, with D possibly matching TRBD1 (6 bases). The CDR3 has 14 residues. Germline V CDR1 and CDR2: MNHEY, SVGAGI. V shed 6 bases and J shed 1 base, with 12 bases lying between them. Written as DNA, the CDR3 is TGTGCCAGCAGCCCGAGGACAGCCCAAGAGACCCAGTACTTC. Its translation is CASSPRTAQETQYF.

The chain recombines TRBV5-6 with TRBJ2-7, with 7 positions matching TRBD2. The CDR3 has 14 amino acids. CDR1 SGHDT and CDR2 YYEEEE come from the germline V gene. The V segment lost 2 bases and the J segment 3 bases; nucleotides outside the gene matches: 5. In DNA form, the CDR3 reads TGTGCCAGCAGCTTATCCGGGAGGTACTACGAGCAGTACTTC. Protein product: CASSLSGRYYEQYF.

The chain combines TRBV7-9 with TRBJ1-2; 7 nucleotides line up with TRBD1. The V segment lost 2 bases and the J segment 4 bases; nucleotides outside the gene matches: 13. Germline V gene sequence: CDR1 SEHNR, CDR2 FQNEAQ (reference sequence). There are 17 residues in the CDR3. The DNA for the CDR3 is TGTGCCAGCAGCTTATCAGGGCTCCCGGGACAGCTCTATGGCTACACCTTC. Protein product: CASSLSGLPGQLYGYTF.

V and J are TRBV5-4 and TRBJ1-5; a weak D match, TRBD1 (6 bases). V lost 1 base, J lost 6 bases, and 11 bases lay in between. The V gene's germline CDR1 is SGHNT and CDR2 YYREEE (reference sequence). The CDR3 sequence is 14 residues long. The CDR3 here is CASSLSPQGQPQHF. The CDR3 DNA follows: TGTGCCAGCAGCTTGTCTCCACAGGGTCAGCCCCAGCATTTT.